This T cell receptor beta chain was documented in a study of T cell repertoires in aging, cancer and after chemotherapy. Study in general: About 9 million TCR reads were in the whole dataset.

From germline, CDR1 is MNHEY and CDR2 SVGAGI. V was pared by 6 bases and J by 8 bases, with 12 bases of the junction left unmatched. This CDR3 contains 14 residues. A mixed TRB-A/B primer pool amplified rearranged TRB by multiplex touch-down PCR. TCRdb re-called the multiplex PCR reads with MiXCR, one entry per CDR3 protein. The sample includes a few thousand distinct CDR3 sequences, roughly 26% of them seen just once. TCR beta rearrangements were amplified from peripheral blood genomic DNA. The sample was blood. This clonotype was obtained from a human donor with a solid tumor. The chain is built from TRBV6-5 and TRBJ1-2; 7 nucleotides match TRBD1. The CDR3 region has the DNA TGTGCCAGCAGCGTAGGTCGCGACAGGGACGGCTACACCTTC. Its translation is CASSVGRDRDGYTF.